These T cell receptor beta chains were read from a single sample in a study of blood T cells in healthy people across ages. TCRdb fed the 5' RACE reads into MiXCR, producing one record per CDR3 protein. The data contain approximately 800,000 distinct CDR3 sequences, about half of them seen just once; the ten biggest clones take up over 15%. The sample consisted of blood. These receptors all come from an older man in good health. Each CDR3 is given with its conserved first and last residue. Fields, in order: D gene, J gene, clone size, V gene, CDR3 DNA, CDR3 protein. The D gene is left open where the match is weak. Rows may omit the clone size; those that give it use once, few, many or a size class.

NA	TRBJ1-1	NA	TRBV10-3	TGTGCCATCAGTGAGTCGTGGGAGGACACTGAAGCTTTCTTT	CAISESWEDTEAFF
TRBD1	TRBJ1-1	NA	TRBV27	TGTGCCAGCAGACCCGTGGGGACAGCTAACACTGAAGCTTTCTTT	CASRPVGTANTEAFF
NA	TRBJ1-2	NA	TRBV6-2/TRBV6-3	TGTGCCAGCAGTACCCGTCTCGACCCGAGAGGCTATGGCTACACCTTC	CASSTRLDPRGYGYTF
NA	TRBJ2-5	few	TRBV5-6	TGTGCCAGCAGCCACTTAACGGGTATAGAGACCCAGTACTTC	CASSHLTGIETQYF
TRBD1	TRBJ1-4	NA	TRBV24-1	TGTGCCACCAGTGACGCGACAGGGGGTGGTGAAAAACTGTTTTTT	CATSDATGGGEKLFF
NA	TRBJ2-7	few	TRBV7-2	TGTGCCAGCAGCTTAGCGGCGGGCCCCTCCTACGAGCAGTACTTC	CASSLAAGPSYEQYF
TRBD2	TRBJ2-1	few	TRBV4-2	TGTGCCAGCAGCCAAGAATTAGCGGGAGTAAACGAGCAGTTCTTC	CASSQELAGVNEQFF
TRBD1	TRBJ1-1	NA	TRBV7-6	TGTGCCAGCAGCGCAGGACAGGGAAAGACACCTATGAACACTGAAGCTTTCTTT	CASSAGQGKTPMNTEAFF
TRBD1	TRBJ1-1	NA	TRBV6-2/TRBV6-3	TGTGCCAGCAGTCGCCCGGGTCCAGGGGGCAGTAACACTGAAGCTTTCTTT	CASSRPGPGGSNTEAFF
NA	TRBJ2-1	NA	TRBV6-2/TRBV6-3	TGTGCCAGCAGTGCCCGGACCGAGCAGTTCTTC	CASSARTEQFF
TRBD2	TRBJ2-4	few	TRBV6-6	TGTGCCAGCAATCCGGGGGGACTAGCGGGTGGAAACATTCAGTACTTC	CASNPGGLAGGNIQYF
TRBD2	TRBJ2-5	few	TRBV24-1	TGTGCCACCAGTGCCATCACCGGGAGCGGGAGAATGATTGAGCAGTACTTC	CATSAITGSGRMIEQYF
NA	TRBJ2-1	NA	TRBV11-2	TGTGCCAGCAGCTGGGGGGCAAACAATGAGCAGTTCTTC	CASSWGANNEQFF
NA	TRBJ2-7	NA	TRBV6-2/TRBV6-3	TGTGCCAGCAGTGATAATAACGAGCAGTACTTC	CASSDNNEQYF
NA	TRBJ1-2	many	TRBV12-3/TRBV12-4	TGTGCCAGCAGTTTGCCGGGGGGGGGCTATGGCTACACCTTC	CASSLPGGGYGYTF
TRBD2	TRBJ2-1	few	TRBV6-6	TGTGCCAGCAGTTCCTCAAAAAGCGGGAGTAACGCCAATGAGCAGTTCTTC	CASSSSKSGSNANEQFF
NA	TRBJ2-1	few	TRBV29-1	TGCAGCGTCTCGACACGAACCTACAATGAGCAGTTCTTC	CSVSTRTYNEQFF
NA	TRBJ2-1	NA	TRBV5-1	TGCGCCAGCAGCCTCGCATCGAACTACAGTGAGCAGTTCTTC	CASSLASNYSEQFF
NA	TRBJ2-7	few	TRBV9	TGTGCCAGCAGCGTGGCAGGGCGGGCAGGGTACGAGCAGTACTTC	CASSVAGRAGYEQYF
TRBD1	TRBJ1-6	few	TRBV28	TGTGCCAGCAGTAGAAGACAGGGATCTTCGTCACCCCTCCACTTT	CASSRRQGSSSPLHF
TRBD1	TRBJ2-7	few	TRBV19	TGTGCCAGTAGTGTTCAACAGGGGGGTATAGCCAGAGGTCGGGCCTACGAGCAGTACTTC	CASSVQQGGIARGRAYEQYF
NA	TRBJ2-1	NA	TRBV20-1	TGCAGTGCTAGAGATGCCGGGACTGGGATTTCCAATGGGCAGTTCTTC	CSARDAGTGISNGQFF
NA	TRBJ2-3	few	TRBV5-1	TGCGCCAGCAGCTTAAATCTAGCGACCACAGATACGCAGTATTTT	CASSLNLATTDTQYF
NA	TRBJ2-7	NA	TRBV9	TGTGCCAGCAGCGTAGGACCGCTAGGCGACGAGCAGTACTTC	CASSVGPLGDEQYF
NA	TRBJ2-3	NA	TRBV25-1	TGTGCCAACAGTGAGCAGGGCAGGGACCCCACAGATACGCAGTATTTT	CANSEQGRDPTDTQYF
TRBD2	TRBJ2-1	NA	TRBV24-1	TGTGCCACCAGTGATCGGCACCTAGCGGGAGTCGCCTTGATGGGGCAGTTCTTC	CATSDRHLAGVALMGQFF
TRBD1	TRBJ2-5	NA	TRBV6-2/TRBV6-3	TGTGCCAGTAACAGGGGCTGGGAGACCCAGTACTTC	CASNRGWETQYF
NA	TRBJ1-1	NA	TRBV7-9	TGTGCCAGCAGGTCCGAGGTGGAAGCTTTCTTT	CASRSEVEAFF
TRBD1	TRBJ2-5	few	TRBV24-1	TGTGCCACGGGACAGGGTCCAGAGACCCAGTACTTC	CATGQGPETQYF
TRBD1	TRBJ2-7	NA	TRBV4-3	TGCGCCAGCAGCCAAGATCGGGGCGGGACAGGGGGCCACTACGAGCAGTACTTC	CASSQDRGGTGGHYEQYF
NA	TRBJ1-1	few	TRBV12-3/TRBV12-4	TGCGCCAGCAGCTTGGCACTGGGTGAAGCTTTCTTT	CASSLALGEAFF
TRBD2	TRBJ2-1	NA	TRBV5-1	TGCGCCAGCAGCTTGGATCGGGGACTAGCGGGAGTTGAGCAGTTCTTC	CASSLDRGLAGVEQFF
TRBD2	TRBJ2-3	NA	TRBV7-2	TGTGCCAGCAGCTTAGCGCCCCCTAGCGGGGGGGCAAATACGCAGTATTTT	CASSLAPPSGGANTQYF
TRBD2	TRBJ2-7	NA	TRBV6-4	TGTGCCAGCAGGCGCGGGAGTGGTTACAATGAGCAGTACTTC	CASRRGSGYNEQYF
TRBD2	TRBJ2-1	NA	TRBV6-5	TGTGCCAGCAGTTACGTTAGGGGCGGGAGGACGAATGAGCAGTTCTTC	CASSYVRGGRTNEQFF
NA	TRBJ2-3	NA	TRBV12-3/TRBV12-4	TGTGCCAGCAGTCAATCGCCGGGGGCTAGCACAGATACGCAGTATTTT	CASSQSPGASTDTQYF
NA	TRBJ2-7	NA	TRBV5-1	TGCGCCAGCAGCCTTGGGCACAGGTCGGCCAATGAGCAGTACTTC	CASSLGHRSANEQYF